The rows below give T cell receptor beta chains drawn from one sample of a study of cytomegalovirus exposure and HLA in healthy donors. Profiling relied on immunoSEQ multiplex PCR, and the TCRdb table lists in-frame clones only, not all of them. The data contain roughly 180,000 clones, approximately 9.5% of them singletons. Source material: PBMCs. The source of these receptors is a woman under 40 in good health and CMV-seropositive. CDR3s include the opening cysteine and the closing phenylalanine or tryptophan. D genes are given only for firm matches. Not every row has a clone size; where given, it reads once, few, many or a size class.

J,D,V,size,length,CDR3,DNA
TRBJ2-7,TRBD2,TRBV11-2,few,14,CASSLIAGAYEQYF,TGTGCCAGCAGCTTGATAGCGGGGGCCTACGAGCAGTACTTC
TRBJ2-1,TRBD2,TRBV9,.,16,CASSVGKGLADNEQFF,TGTGCCAGCAGCGTAGGTAAGGGACTAGCGGACAATGAGCAGTTCTTC
TRBJ2-3,.,TRBV27,few,16,CASSLFPGLSTDTQYF,TGTGCCAGCAGTTTATTCCCAGGGCTTAGCACAGATACGCAGTATTTT
TRBJ2-5,TRBD2,TRBV6-5,.,15,CASSPGLAREETQYF,TGTGCCAGCAGTCCGGGACTAGCAAGGGAAGAGACCCAGTACTTC
TRBJ2-7,.,TRBV15,few,15,CATSTGRDTSYEQYF,TGTGCCACCAGCACTGGCAGGGACACCTCCTACGAGCAGTACTTC
TRBJ2-5,.,TRBV4-1,.,16,CASSQGVPLTRETQYF,TGCGCCAGCAGCCAAGGAGTCCCCCTGACGCGGGAGACCCAGTACTTC
TRBJ2-7,TRBD2,TRBV4-2,.,17,CASSQGVAGGGTYEQYF,TGTGCCAGCAGCCAAGGGGTAGCGGGAGGAGGGACCTACGAGCAGTACTTC
TRBJ2-2,.,TRBV4-1,.,15,CASSRIGQHTGELFF,TGCGCCAGCAGCCGAATCGGACAGCACACCGGGGAGCTGTTTTTT
TRBJ1-2,.,TRBV7-9,.,15,CASSPAGGLGSGYTF,TGTGCCAGCAGCCCGGCCGGGGGGCTGGGTTCGGGCTACACCTTC
TRBJ2-1,TRBD2,TRBV6-5,few,16,CASSYSGLAGDNEQFF,TGTGCCAGCAGTTACTCAGGTCTAGCGGGAGATAATGAGCAGTTCTTC
TRBJ1-2,.,TRBV19,few,13,CASSLGRDYGYTF,TGTGCCAGTAGTTTGGGGCGTGACTATGGCTACACCTTC
TRBJ1-2,.,TRBV7-2,.,17,CASSERPGTPNNYGYTF,TGTGCCAGCAGCGAACGTCCCGGGACACCAAATAACTATGGCTACACCTTC
TRBJ2-2,TRBD2,TRBV18,few,14,CASSPSGSGGELFF,TGTGCCAGCTCACCCAGCGGGAGCGGCGGGGAGCTGTTTTTT
TRBJ1-1,.,TRBV20-1,few,11,CSANTNTEAFF,TGCAGTGCTAACACGAACACTGAAGCTTTCTTT
TRBJ1-4,TRBD1,TRBV4-1,few,15,CASSRVPGGSEKLFF,TGCGCCAGCAGCCGTGTCCCAGGGGGCAGTGAAAAACTGTTTTTT
TRBJ2-5,TRBD2,TRBV25-1,.,16,CASSELRLAGGETQYF,TGTGCCAGCAGTGAACTACGGCTAGCGGGAGGAGAGACCCAGTACTTC
TRBJ1-3,.,TRBV6-5,.,16,CASSYSRGSGGNTIYF,TGTGCCAGCAGTTACTCTCGGGGGTCAGGTGGAAACACCATATATTTT
TRBJ1-2,TRBD1,TRBV18,.,14,CASSPSGQAYGYTF,TGTGCCAGCTCACCATCTGGACAGGCATATGGCTACACCTTC